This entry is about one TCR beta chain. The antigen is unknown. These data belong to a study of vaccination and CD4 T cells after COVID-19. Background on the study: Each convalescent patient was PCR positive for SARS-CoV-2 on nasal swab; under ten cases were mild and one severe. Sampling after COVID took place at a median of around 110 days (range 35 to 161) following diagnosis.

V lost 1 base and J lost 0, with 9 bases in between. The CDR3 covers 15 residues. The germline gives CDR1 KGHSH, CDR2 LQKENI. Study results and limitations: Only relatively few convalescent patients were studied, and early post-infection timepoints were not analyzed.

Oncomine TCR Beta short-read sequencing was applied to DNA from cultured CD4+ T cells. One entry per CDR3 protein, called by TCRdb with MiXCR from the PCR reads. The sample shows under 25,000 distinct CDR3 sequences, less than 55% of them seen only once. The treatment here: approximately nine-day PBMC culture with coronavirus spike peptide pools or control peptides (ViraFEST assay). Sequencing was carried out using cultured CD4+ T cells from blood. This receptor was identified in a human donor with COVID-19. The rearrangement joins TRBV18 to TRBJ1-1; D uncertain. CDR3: CASSPRTEMNTEAFF. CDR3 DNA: TGTGCCAGCTCACCACGGACGGAAATGAACACTGAAGCTTTCTTT.